The entry below describes one T cell receptor (beta chain). This clonotype was seen at least ten times. Its specific antigen is unknown. No much larger clone is present one base from it, and per-base qualities are unavailable. The sample comes from a study of T-cell reconstitution after alpha-beta-depleted transplantation in children (dated by TCRdb to the mid-2010s). With regard to the full study: The study quantitatively tracked T-cell immune reconstitution after TCRalphabeta/CD19-depleted allogeneic hematopoietic cell transplantation in children using TCR repertoire profiling.

CDR1 and CDR2 are read off the germline V gene as SGHRS and YFSETQ. Relative to germline, V is 1 base shorter and J is 4 bases shorter, with 18 bases between their ends. From the cysteine through the phenylalanine, the CDR3 covers 17 amino acids. Only CDR3 DNA remains: 51 bases, in frame from the first base. Library prep was done by PCR. TCRdb shows the sequencer as Illumina HiSeq 2500. TCR library preparation used molecular barcoding, with unique molecular identifiers applied to normalize quantification of the TCRbeta repertoire. Using fastp at Q25 and MiXCR, TCRdb reprocessed the public reads and kept productive beta chains. Rows are unified per CDR3 protein, each entry keeping the most common DNA and genes. For this sample the table gives about 400,000 distinct CDR3 sequences, of which about 14% were detected only once. The ten largest make up about 4% of the sample.

The specimen was PBMCs, collected from the stem cell graft. The chain links TRBV5-1 with TRBJ2-1, with no confidently assigned D gene. The TCR comes from a human donor who donated a stem cell graft to a child with Fanconi anemia. The DNA sequence is as follows: TGCGCCAGCAGCTTGCCGGACGGTGGTGTGTCTTACAATGAGCAGTTCTTC. Its translation reads: CASSLPDGGVSYNEQFF.